This T cell receptor (beta chain) stems from a study of monozygotic twins with inflammatory bowel disease (dated by TCRdb to between 2017 and 2020). For context, the study as a whole: The complete study included some 28 monozygotic twin pairs: 19 IBD-discordant Danish pairs and nine German pairs, of which four were IBD-concordant and five were IBD-discordant. The search for disease-associated traits relied mainly on comparing IBD patients with their genetically identical healthy co-twins within discordant pairs. Each individual had, on average, about 151 000 unique TCRalpha sequences and 181 000 unique TCRbeta sequences available for analysis.

Broad study findings and their caveats: Fewer clonotypes were shared with other individuals by IBD patients than by healthy twins, most markedly in patients showing signs of disease activity. The analysis was unable to tell apart different T cell subtypes. The results gave no support for a single strong signal or clonotype linked to IBD. TCRbeta repertoire diversity, by inverse Simpson index, was decreased in IBD patients compared with their healthy co-twins. Repertoire similarity did not differ between concordant and discordant twins, which could be due to limited statistical power. Because patients received different immunosuppressive treatments, the repertoires may have picked up extra background noise and variability between individuals.

From each donor, a roughly 2.6 ml peripheral blood sample was collected into PAXgene tubes and stored at -80 degrees C. Without T cell sorting, total RNA was isolated from whole blood using the PAXgene blood miRNA kit on an automated QIAcube. Deep TCRalpha and TCRbeta repertoire profiling with unique molecular barcoding was performed on peripheral blood of monozygotic twin pairs concordant or discordant for inflammatory bowel disease. For every twin pair, smoking habits were documented, and each individual was categorised as a current, former or never smoker. On this clonotype itself: The clone's antigen remains unknown.

Library construction relied on 5' RACE. For each TCR library, 3,000 to 3,500 ng of total RNA was used. For each sample, cDNA was synthesized in eight separate reactions using SMARTScribe reverse transcriptase. Unique molecular identifiers containing a 6-nucleotide sample barcode were introduced through template switching during cDNA synthesis. Amplification of TCRalpha and TCRbeta cDNA involved two nested PCRs of around 16 and 10 cycles, and each PCR was followed by bead purification. Before amplification, the cDNA was treated with uracil DNA-glycosylase and purified using the QIAquick PCR purification kit. The second PCR added Illumina TruSeq-compatible adapters along with sample-specific barcodes. Library quality and concentration were checked on TapeStation and Qubit, and libraries were pooled at around 5 ng each. The pooled libraries were sequenced with 2 x 100 bp reads and custom sequencing primers on an Illumina HiSeq2500 single-index Rapid Run. For the original study's pipeline: UMI-based consensus assembly with MiGEC version 1.2.6 was used to correct PCR and sequencing errors. MiXCR version 2.1.1 was used for V(D)J alignment, clonotype assembly and CDR3 extraction. Gene usage, clonotype sharing and MAIT/NKT TCR abundance were normalised by analysing the top 1000, 10 000 and 20 000 clonotypes per sample. Diversity was computed as the inverse Simpson index with the vegan R package after downsampling to 27 000 UMIs. Paired Mann-Whitney U tests were applied to discordant twin pairs, with Benjamini-Hochberg correction for multiple testing. The reads were reprocessed in TCRdb, with one entry per CDR3 protein sequence and no accompanying DNA. TCRdb assigned the V and J calls; the authors' analysis was not used. For this sample, the table gives about 160,000 distinct CDR3 sequences. 2% to 3% of the sample belongs to the ten largest clones.

The CDR3 starts with the cysteine, ends with the phenylalanine, and has 16 residues. No nucleotide data were recorded. Taken from the germline V gene, the CDR1 and CDR2 loops are SGHRS and YFSETQ. In this chain, TRBV5-1 is recombined with TRBJ2-5; with no DNA, the TCRdb D assignment of TRBD2 cannot be verified. Material: blood. This receptor was identified in a human donor with ulcerative colitis or Crohn's disease, or a healthy co-twin of an affected twin (not recorded which). The CDR3: CASSGGLATYQETQYF.